This T cell receptor beta chain was sequenced during a study of neoadjuvant nivolumab and ipilimumab in lung cancer (dated by TCRdb to the early 2020s). Study-wide context: Nivolumab was given at 3 mg/kg intravenously on days 1, 15 and 29, and the combination arm added ipilimumab 1 mg/kg on day 1 only. In the trial, under 45 patients with operable NSCLC were treated, of whom 23 were randomized to nivolumab monotherapy and around 20 to nivolumab plus ipilimumab. The study compared TCR repertoires in pretherapy (baseline) peripheral blood with TCR repertoires in tumors resected at surgery following neoadjuvant immune checkpoint blockade. The primary endpoint of the trial was the rate of major pathologic response (MPR) in the intention-to-treat population of each study arm. Matched pretherapy and resected tumor pairs were analyzed for seven patients, of whom four received nivolumab and three received nivolumab plus ipilimumab.

Reading the label with the study, this specimen's time point is: at surgical resection after neoadjuvant nivolumab +/- ipilimumab. Samples were obtained from the phase 2 randomized NEOSTAR trial, in which neoadjuvant nivolumab or nivolumab plus ipilimumab followed by surgery was tested in operable NSCLC. Uninvolved lung adjacent to the tumor was collected at resection and used as a matched non-tumor comparison for the TCR repertoires of resected tumors. V is reduced by 3 bases and J by 1 base, leaving a spacing of 7 bases between them. CDR1 and CDR2 (SGHAT, FQNNGV) derive from the germline V gene. The CDR3, from cysteine to phenylalanine, totals 14 residues. This entry keeps only the CDR3 DNA: 42 bases, framed from base 1. The method behind the library was the immunoSEQ multiplex PCR assay. The authors processed their data as follows. Repertoires were summarized in terms of richness and clonality, and significantly expanded and contracted clones between pre- and post-therapy samples were identified. TCRdb re-hosts the immuneACCESS table, in-frame sequences only. Its copies lack some clones; in the studies checked, an unresolved V gene accounts for under half of them, and the cause for the rest is not known. Clone size and V and J calls were adopted from that table, with D and trimming inferred from the DNA. This sample gives about 4,300 clones in total; roughly 76% of them show up just once. The top ten hold 5.2% of the sample.

About this clone itself: Its recognized antigen is unknown. No base quality values were provided; no much bigger clone lies one nucleotide off.

Overall study outcomes, separate from this receptor: There was no significant correlation between TCR clonality and pathologic tumor regression, and just a single major-pathologic-response sample was available for the clonality-regression analysis. From pretherapy to surgery, tumor T-cell richness and clonality went up in three of three dual-therapy tumors, versus only two of four nivolumab-treated tumors. Resected tumors had greater TCR richness and clonality than tumor-adjacent uninvolved lung, and increases were observed in more dual-therapy-treated tumors. TCR sequencing was performed in a small number of samples. A positive correlation was observed between pretherapy blood TCR richness and richness in tumors resected after neoadjuvant therapy (Spearman R of about 0.82).

The chain is made from TRBV11-2 and TRBJ2-1; the D gene cannot be resolved reliably. The TCR was taken from an adult with non-small cell lung cancer. Some clones in this sample may be carry-over from other donors' samples. The input for sequencing was normal lung tissue adjacent to the tumor, taken after neoadjuvant nivolumab, alone or with ipilimumab, at or shortly before surgery. This receptor carries the CDR3 CASSLGPSYNEQFF. Here is the DNA: TGTGCCAGCAGCTTGGGCCCTTCCTACAATGAGCAGTTCTTC.